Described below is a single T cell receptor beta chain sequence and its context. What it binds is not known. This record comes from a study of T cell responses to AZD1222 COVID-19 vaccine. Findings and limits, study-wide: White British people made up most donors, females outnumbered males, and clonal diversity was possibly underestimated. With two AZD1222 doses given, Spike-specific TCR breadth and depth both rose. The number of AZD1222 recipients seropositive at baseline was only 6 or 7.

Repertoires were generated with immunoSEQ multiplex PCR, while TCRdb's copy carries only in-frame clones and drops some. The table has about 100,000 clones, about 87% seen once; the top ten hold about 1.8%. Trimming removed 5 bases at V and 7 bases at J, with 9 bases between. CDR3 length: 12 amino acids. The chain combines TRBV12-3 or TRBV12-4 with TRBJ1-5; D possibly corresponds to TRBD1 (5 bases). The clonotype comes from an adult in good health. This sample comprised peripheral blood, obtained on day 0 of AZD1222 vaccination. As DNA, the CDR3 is TGTGCCAGCAGTCAGGGTTTCCAGCCCCAGCATTTT. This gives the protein CASSQGFQPQHF.